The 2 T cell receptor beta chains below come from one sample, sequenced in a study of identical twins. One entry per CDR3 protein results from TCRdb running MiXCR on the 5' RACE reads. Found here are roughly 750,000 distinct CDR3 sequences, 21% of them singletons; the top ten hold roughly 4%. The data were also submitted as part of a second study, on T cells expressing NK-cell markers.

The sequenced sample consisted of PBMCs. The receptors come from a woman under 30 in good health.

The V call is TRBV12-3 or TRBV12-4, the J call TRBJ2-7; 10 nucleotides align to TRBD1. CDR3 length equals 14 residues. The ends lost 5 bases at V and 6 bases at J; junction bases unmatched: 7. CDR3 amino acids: CASSQPGQGTEQYF. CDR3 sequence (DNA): TGTGCCAGCAGTCAACCGGGACAGGGGACCGAGCAGTACTTC.

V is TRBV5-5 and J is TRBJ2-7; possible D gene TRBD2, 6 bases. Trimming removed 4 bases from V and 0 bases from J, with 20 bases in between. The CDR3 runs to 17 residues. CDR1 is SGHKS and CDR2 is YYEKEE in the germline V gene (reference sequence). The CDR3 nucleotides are TGTGCCAGCAGCACTAAGCGGGTCCTTACAATCTCCTACGAGCAGTACTTC. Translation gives CASSTKRVLTISYEQYF.